Shown below are 25 T cell receptor beta chains from a single sample sequenced in a study of shared clonotypes between healthy human individuals. Assay: immunoSEQ multiplex PCR; the TCRdb copy retains only in-frame clones and omits some. There are a few million clones in the sample; 93% occur only once, and 0.39% lies in the top ten. Input material: naive CD4+ T cells from PBMCs. Stated subset: CD45RA+ positively selected. The receptors stem from a man aged 18 to 30 in good health. Some clones in this sample may be carry-over from other donors' samples.

The chain links TRBV7-3 to TRBJ2-1, with TRBD2 matching over 9 bases. CDR1 is SGHTA, CDR2 FQGTGA, per germline. The V segment lost 2 bases and the J segment 6 bases; nucleotides outside the gene matches: 11. CDR3 size: 17 residues. The CDR3 here is CASSLQPSGTVSNEQFF. The CDR3 bases are TGTGCCAGCAGCTTACAGCCTAGCGGGACCGTCTCCAATGAGCAGTTCTTC.

The sample holds a few counts of this clone. This chain connects TRBV18 to TRBJ1-2; 7 bases line up with TRBD1. Germline V lookup: CDR1 KGHSH, CDR2 LQKENI. The length of the CDR3 is 15 residues. V was pared by 3 bases and J by 6 bases, with 10 bases of the junction left unmatched. The CDR3 sequence is CASSPRTGTSDGYTF. The CDR3 bases are TGTGCCAGCTCACCCCGGACAGGAACGAGCGATGGCTACACCTTC. The variable domain in full, completed from reference TRBV18 and TRBJ1-2, reads NAGVMQNPRHLVRRRGQEARLRCSPMKGHSHVYWYRQLPEEGLKFMVYLQKENIIDESGMPKERFSAEFPKEGPSILRIQQVVRGDSAAYFCASSPRTGTSDGYTFGSGTRLTVV.

The genes are TRBV30 and TRBJ1-1, with 7 bases fitting TRBD1. Trimming at V came to 2 bases and at J to 5 bases, leaving 8 bases not matched to a gene. The CDR3 totals 14 residues. Germline-derived CDR1 and CDR2 are GTSNPN and SVGIG (reference sequence). CDR3 amino acids: CAWSNRGRRTEAFF. CDR3 in DNA: TGTGCCTGGAGTAATAGGGGGCGAAGAACTGAAGCTTTCTTT.

Regarding this clone: Distinct nucleotide sequences in the sample also encode this CDR3. V usage is TRBV2 and J usage is TRBJ1-5; the match to TRBD1 covers 7 bases. The germline CDR1 and CDR2 sequences are SNHLY and FYNNEI. This CDR3 has 13 residues. V gave up 6 bases and J gave up 1 base; unmatched junction bases: 0. The CDR3 sequence is CASRGQSNQPQHF. The CDR3 bases are TGTGCCAGCAGGGGACAGAGCAATCAGCCCCAGCATTTT.

This rearrangement joins TRBV28 to TRBJ2-7; D tentatively fits TRBD1 or TRBD2 (6 bases each). V lost 6 bases and J lost 6, with 36 bases in between. CDR3 length equals 20 residues. Germline lookup yields CDR1 MDHEN and CDR2 SYDVKM. The DNA of the CDR3 is TGTGCCAGCAGGATAGGACAGCGGCCCCGAGGAGGGGCCCTACGGCCCGAGCAGTACTTC. This translates into CASRIGQRPRGGALRPEQYF.

This clone was counted a single time. The chain links TRBV7-2 to TRBJ2-7; the D is unclear. The germline gives CDR1 SGHTA, CDR2 FQGNSA. Trimming pared 1 base from V and 2 bases from J, leaving 12 bases between. This CDR3 has 15 residues. CDR3: CASSLVSGPTYEQYF. DNA of the CDR3: TGTGCCAGCAGCTTAGTGAGTGGCCCCACCTACGAGCAGTACTTC.

The chain recombines TRBV5-6 with TRBJ2-5; 10 bases are a match to TRBD1. CDR1 and CDR2 from the germline V gene are SGHDT and YYEEEE. The CDR3 consists of 16 residues. V gave up 5 bases and J gave up 3 bases; unmatched junction bases: 10. CDR3 bases: TGTGCCAGCAGTAAGCCCGACGGGACAGGGGAAGAGACCCAGTACTTC. It translates to CASSKPDGTGEETQYF.

The J gene is TRBJ1-5, the V gene TRBV11-2; TRBD1 might be the D (5 bases). Germline CDR1 and CDR2: SGHAT and FQNNGV. This CDR3 is 16 amino acids long. The V and J ends lost 1 base and 2 bases respectively, with 12 bases between them. This CDR3 is CASSLGSQGGNQPQHF. The DNA for the CDR3 is TGTGCCAGCAGCTTAGGTTCCCAGGGAGGCAATCAGCCCCAGCATTTT.

The chain has TRBV7-2 and TRBJ2-4, with 7 positions matching TRBD1. The CDR3 totals 14 residues. Germline V lookup: CDR1 SGHTA, CDR2 FQGNSA. V trimming: 6 bases; J trimming: 8 bases; junction bases outside the gene matches: 10. The CDR3 DNA reads as TGTGCCAGCAGACCTGACAGGGTCCAAGACATTCAGTACTTC. Translation: CASRPDRVQDIQYF. The full variable domain, with the rest looked up from reference TRBV7-2 and TRBJ2-4, is GAGVSQSPSNKVTEKGKDVELRCDPISGHTALYWYRQSLGQGLEFLIYFQGNSAPDKSGLPSDRFSAERTGGSVSTLTIQRTQQEDSAVYLCASRPDRVQDIQYFGAGTRLSVL.

The V call is TRBV10-3, the J call TRBJ2-1; 8 positions agree with TRBD2. J gave up 4 bases and V 4 bases, and 18 bases lay outside the gene matches. In germline, CDR1 is ENHRY, CDR2 SYGVKD. CDR3 size: 19 residues. CDR3 in DNA: TGTGCCATCAGTGTTTCGCCGGGACAAAATAGCGGGAATTACAATGAGCAGTTCTTC. Translation: CAISVSPGQNSGNYNEQFF.

In this sample, this clone turned up a few times. One end of the junction is discordant with germline, which a read error may explain. The chain joins TRBV11-3 to TRBJ1-5; no firm D call. The V gene's germline CDR1 is SGHNT and CDR2 YENEEA. The length of the CDR3 is 9 residues. CDR3 nucleotides: TGTGCCAGCAGCTCGCAAGGTTTTTTT. It codes for CASSSQGFF.

The rearrangement uses TRBV5-1 and TRBJ1-1, with D tentatively TRBD1 (5 bases). Trimming took 2 bases from V and 4 from J, leaving 18 bases between them. This CDR3 has 16 amino acids. The V gene's germline CDR1 is SGHRS and CDR2 YFSETQ. The CDR3, as DNA: TGCGCCAGCAGCTTCGGGGCAGCGAGGGTGGTCACTGAAGCTTTCTTT. It translates to CASSFGAARVVTEAFF.

This chain links TRBV28 with TRBJ1-1; 7 positions agree with TRBD1. Germline CDR1 and CDR2: MDHEN and SYDVKM. After removal of 4 bases from V and 4 bases from J, the junction contained 9 bases not matched to a gene. This CDR3 is 15 amino acids long. CDR3 loop: CASSSPTGRSTEAFF. In DNA form, the CDR3 reads TGTGCCAGCAGTTCCCCGACAGGGCGTAGCACTGAAGCTTTCTTT.

V gene TRBV4-1 combines with J gene TRBJ2-2; D not certain. Looked up from germline, CDR1 is MGHRA and CDR2 is YSYEKL. Trimming stripped 2 bases from V and 5 bases from J, with 9 bases between. The CDR3 loop spans 14 amino acids. CDR3 in amino acids: CASSQPVRTGELFF. The CDR3 DNA sequence: TGCGCCAGCAGCCAACCGGTTCGGACCGGGGAGCTGTTTTTT.

A single count supports this clone. V is TRBV11-2 and J is TRBJ1-2; 8 nucleotides line up with TRBD1. V shed 0 bases and J 8 bases; nucleotides not matched to a gene: 11. CDR3 length: 16 residues. Germline loops: CDR1 SGHAT, CDR2 FQNNGV. CDR3 protein: CASSLDLRQGAYGYTF. CDR3 DNA: TGTGCCAGCAGCTTAGATTTAAGGCAGGGGGCATACGGCTACACCTTC.

On this clone itself: Germline is not matched at one junction end, which may reflect a read error. This chain joins TRBV23-1 and TRBJ2-2, with no clear D. TRBV23-1 belongs to the ORF category, with a function that is uncertain. This CDR3 is 14 amino acids long. CDR3 coding DNA: TGCGCCAGCAGACAATCGGTCACGGCCGGGGAGCTGTTTTTT. This codes for CASRQSVTAGELFF.

The rearrangement joins TRBV6-1 to TRBJ1-5, with D tentatively TRBD1 (6 bases). This CDR3 contains 15 residues. V was cut by 6 bases and J by 0 bases, with 12 bases left in between. CDR1 MNHNS and CDR2 SASEGT come from the germline V gene. The CDR3 nucleotides are TGTGCCAGCAGGGCCGGGACACTTAGCAATCAGCCCCAGCATTTT. Encoded protein: CASRAGTLSNQPQHF.

This clone was found once. The genes are TRBV4-3 and TRBJ1-1; no firm D call. V lost 3 bases to trimming and J lost 2 bases, with 7 bases between them. There are 13 residues in the CDR3. Germline V CDR1 and CDR2: LGHNA, YSLEER. CDR3 coding DNA: TGCGCCAGCAGCCACGAAATTAACACTGAAGCTTTCTTT. Translating it yields CASSHEINTEAFF.

This clone was counted a single time. The genes are TRBV5-5 and TRBJ1-5, with D uncertain. V was cut by 0 bases and J by 6 bases, with 16 bases left in between. Germline assignment: CDR1 SGHKS and CDR2 YYEKEE (reference sequence). This CDR3 has 16 amino acids. The CDR3 DNA sequence: TGTGCCAGCAGCTTGGGGCCTAATCTCTCAGGTCAGCCCCAGCATTTT. It codes for CASSLGPNLSGQPQHF.

V gene TRBV27 combines with J gene TRBJ2-7; D unresolved. Per germline, CDR1 MNHEY and CDR2 SMNVEV (reference sequence). V lost 5 bases to trimming and J lost 3 bases, with 14 bases between them. The CDR3 totals 14 residues. CDR3 sequence (DNA): TGTGCCAGCAGTAAGACCGAACGAGGCTACGAGCAGTACTTC. Translated: CASSKTERGYEQYF.

This clone was detected only once. The chain couples TRBV18 to TRBJ2-7, with D maybe TRBD1 (5 bases). V shed 1 base and J shed 3 bases, with 7 bases lying between them. CDR3 length: 13 residues. The V gene's germline CDR1 is KGHSH and CDR2 LQKENI. The CDR3, as DNA: TGTGCCAGCTCACCACAGGGGAACTACGAGCAGTACTTC. Protein: CASSPQGNYEQYF.

V is TRBV5-1 and J is TRBJ2-2; perhaps TRBD1 as D (6 bases). The ends were cut back, 1 base at V and 6 bases at J, with 16 bases in the middle. The CDR3 has 16 residues. Germline CDR1 is SGHRS and CDR2 is YFSETQ. The CDR3 loop is CASSLIEGVNAGELFF. The CDR3 bases are TGCGCCAGCAGCTTGATCGAGGGGGTTAATGCCGGGGAGCTGTTTTTT.

This chain uses TRBV18 with TRBJ1-1, with D perhaps matching TRBD1 (6 bases). Germline V gives CDR1 KGHSH, CDR2 LQKENI. Deletions cut 4 bases from V and 4 bases from J, with 16 bases between. This CDR3 is built from 15 residues. The CDR3 sequence is CASSLGHLTGTEAFF. The CDR3 bases are TGTGCCAGCTCACTGGGACACCTTACGGGCACTGAAGCTTTCTTT.

V gene TRBV6-1 combines with J gene TRBJ2-7; the match to TRBD2 covers 16 bases. V shed 5 bases and J 4 bases; nucleotides not matched to a gene: 5. The CDR3 loop spans 16 amino acids. Germline CDR1 and CDR2: MNHNS and SASEGT. The CDR3 region has the DNA TGTGCCAGCAGTCAAGAGGGACTAGCGGGAGGGTACGAGCAGTACTTC. It encodes CASSQEGLAGGYEQYF.

This chain connects TRBV5-6 to TRBJ1-1; tentatively, D is TRBD1 (5 bases). V lost 0 bases, J lost 8 bases, and 11 bases lay in between. The CDR3 is 13 amino acids. CDR1 and CDR2 from the germline V gene are SGHDT and YYEEEE. The CDR3 sequence: CASSLEGTLEAFF. The CDR3 DNA is TGTGCCAGCAGCTTGGAGGGGACGTTAGAAGCTTTCTTT.